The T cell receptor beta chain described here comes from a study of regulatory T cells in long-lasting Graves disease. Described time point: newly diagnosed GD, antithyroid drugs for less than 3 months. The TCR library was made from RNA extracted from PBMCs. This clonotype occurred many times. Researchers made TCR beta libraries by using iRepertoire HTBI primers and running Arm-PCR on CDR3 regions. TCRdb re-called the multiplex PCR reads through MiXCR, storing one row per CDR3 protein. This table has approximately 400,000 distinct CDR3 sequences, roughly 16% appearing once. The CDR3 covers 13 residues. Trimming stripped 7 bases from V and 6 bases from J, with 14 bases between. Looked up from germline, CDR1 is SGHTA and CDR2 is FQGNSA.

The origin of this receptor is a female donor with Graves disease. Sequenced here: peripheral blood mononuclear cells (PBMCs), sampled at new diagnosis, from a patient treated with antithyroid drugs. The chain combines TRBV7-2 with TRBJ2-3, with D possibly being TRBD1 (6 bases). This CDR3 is CASIHSTGDTQYF. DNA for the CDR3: TGTGCCAGCATCCATTCCACAGGGGATACGCAGTATTTT.